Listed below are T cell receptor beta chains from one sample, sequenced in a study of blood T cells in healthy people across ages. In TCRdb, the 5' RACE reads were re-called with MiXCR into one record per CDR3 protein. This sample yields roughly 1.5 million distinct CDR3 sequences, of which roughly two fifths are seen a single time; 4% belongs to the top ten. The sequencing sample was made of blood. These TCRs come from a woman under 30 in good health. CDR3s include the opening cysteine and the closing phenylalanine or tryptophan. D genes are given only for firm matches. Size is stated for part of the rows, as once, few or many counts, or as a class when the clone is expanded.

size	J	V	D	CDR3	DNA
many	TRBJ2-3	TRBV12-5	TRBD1	CASETGTGGTDTQYF	TGTGCTAGTGAAACCGGGACAGGGGGCACAGATACGCAGTATTTT
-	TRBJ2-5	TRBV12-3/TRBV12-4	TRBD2	CASRGSGLAVETQYF	TGTGCCAGCAGGGGTTCGGGACTAGCAGTAGAGACCCAGTACTTC
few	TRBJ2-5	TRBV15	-	CATSRGRHQYF	TGTGCCACCAGCAGAGGACGGCACCAGTACTTC
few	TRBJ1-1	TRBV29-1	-	CSVPGTYNTEAFF	TGCAGCGTCCCCGGGACATATAACACTGAAGCTTTCTTT
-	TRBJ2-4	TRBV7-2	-	CASSLVAELAKNIQYF	TGTGCCAGCAGCTTGGTGGCGGAACTAGCCAAAAACATTCAGTACTTC
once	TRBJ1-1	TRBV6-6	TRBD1	CASSHTGGTDTEAFF	TGTGCCAGCAGTCACACAGGGGGCACGGACACTGAAGCTTTCTTT
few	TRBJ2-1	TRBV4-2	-	CASTTVVQRPSPEQFF	TGTGCCAGCACCACAGTCGTACAACGCCCCTCCCCTGAGCAGTTCTTC
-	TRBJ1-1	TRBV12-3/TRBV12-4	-	CASTLQEGTEAFF	TGTGCCAGCACCCTTCAGGAAGGAACTGAAGCTTTCTTT
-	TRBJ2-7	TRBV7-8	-	CASSPRLARHEQYF	TGTGCCAGCAGCCCCCGGCTGGCAAGGCATGAGCAGTACTTC
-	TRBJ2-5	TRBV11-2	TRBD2	CASSSPPRLAGSDNEQYF	TGTGCCAGCAGCTCGCCCCCCCGACTAGCGGGATCCGACAATGAGCAGTACTTC
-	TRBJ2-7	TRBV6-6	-	CASSYFTRATSYEQYF	TGTGCCAGCAGTTACTTCACGCGGGCGACCTCCTACGAGCAGTACTTC
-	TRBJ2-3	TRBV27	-	CASRNRDTSTDTQYF	TGTGCCAGCAGAAATCGGGACACGAGCACAGATACGCAGTATTTT
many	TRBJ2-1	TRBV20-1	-	CSALGSYNEQFF	TGCAGTGCGCTTGGGTCCTACAATGAGCAGTTCTTC
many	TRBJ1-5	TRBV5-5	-	CASSLQVISNQPQHF	TGTGCCAGCAGCTTGCAGGTGATTAGCAATCAGCCCCAGCATTTT
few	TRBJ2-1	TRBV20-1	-	CSLHKRNEQFF	TGCAGTCTGCACAAACGGAATGAGCAGTTCTTC
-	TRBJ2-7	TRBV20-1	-	CSARFGASYEQYF	TGCAGTGCTCGTTTTGGGGCCTCCTACGAGCAGTACTTC
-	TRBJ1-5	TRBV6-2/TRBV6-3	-	CASSLRPRGGNQPQHF	TGTGCCAGCAGTTTACGTCCTAGAGGGGGTAATCAGCCCCAGCATTTT
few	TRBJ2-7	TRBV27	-	CASSLSGFGDEQYF	TGTGCCAGCAGTTTATCAGGCTTCGGCGACGAGCAGTACTTC
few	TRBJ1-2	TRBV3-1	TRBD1	CASSQDRTGLYGYTF	TGTGCCAGCAGCCAAGATAGGACAGGGCTGTATGGCTACACCTTC
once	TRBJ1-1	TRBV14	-	CVSSQYGYTEAFF	TGTGTCAGCAGCCAGTACGGTTACACTGAAGCTTTCTTT
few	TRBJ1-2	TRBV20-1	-	CSALGNGYTF	TGCAGTGCTCTCGGAAATGGCTACACCTTC
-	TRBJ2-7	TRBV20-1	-	CSASATGTYEQYF	TGCAGTGCTAGTGCTACGGGAACCTACGAGCAGTACTTC
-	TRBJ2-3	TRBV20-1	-	CSASRRPTADTQYF	TGCAGTGCTAGCCGGCGTCCGACCGCGGATACGCAGTATTTT
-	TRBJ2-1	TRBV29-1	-	CSGFRNEQFF	TGCAGCGGTTTTAGGAATGAGCAGTTCTTC
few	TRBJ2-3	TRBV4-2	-	CASSQASDWHTDTQYF	TGTGCCAGCAGCCAAGCTTCAGATTGGCACACAGATACGCAGTATTTT
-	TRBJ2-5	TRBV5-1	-	CASSLGPVGETQYF	TGCGCCAGCAGCTTGGGTCCGGTCGGAGAGACCCAGTACTTC
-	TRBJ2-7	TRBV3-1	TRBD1	CASPPLGMRGRTYEQYF	TGTGCCAGCCCCCCCTTAGGAATGAGGGGGCGGACCTACGAGCAGTACTTC
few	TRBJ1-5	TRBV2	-	CASSEGVRGNQPQHF	TGTGCCAGCAGTGAAGGGGTTCGTGGCAATCAGCCCCAGCATTTT
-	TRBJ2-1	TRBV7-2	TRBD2	CASSFQVAGGPDEQFF	TGTGCCAGCAGCTTTCAGGTAGCGGGAGGCCCGGATGAGCAGTTCTTC
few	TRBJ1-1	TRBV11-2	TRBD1	CASRRPGQGHTEAFF	TGTGCCAGCCGTAGGCCGGGACAGGGGCACACTGAAGCTTTCTTT
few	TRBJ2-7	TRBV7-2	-	CASSLWLGGYEQYF	TGTGCCAGCAGCTTATGGCTAGGGGGCTACGAGCAGTACTTC
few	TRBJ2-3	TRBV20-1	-	CSARVPAGTQYF	TGCAGTGCTAGGGTACCTGCAGGGACGCAGTATTTT
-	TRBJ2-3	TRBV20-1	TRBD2	CSAETSGRRTDTQYF	TGCAGTGCAGAGACTAGCGGGAGGCGCACAGATACGCAGTATTTT
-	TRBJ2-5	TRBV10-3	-	CAISERVQETQYF	TGTGCCATCAGTGAAAGGGTCCAAGAGACCCAGTACTTC
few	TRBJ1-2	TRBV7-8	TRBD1	CASSRGGAYGYTF	TGTGCCAGCAGCAGAGGGGGCGCGTATGGCTACACCTTC
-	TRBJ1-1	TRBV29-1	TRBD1	CSVEKGAATEAFF	TGCAGCGTTGAAAAGGGGGCAGCCACTGAAGCTTTCTTT
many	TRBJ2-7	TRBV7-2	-	CASSLLYEQYF	TGTGCCAGCAGCTTACTCTACGAGCAGTACTTC
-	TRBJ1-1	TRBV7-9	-	CASGLSEAFF	TGTGCCAGCGGCTTAAGTGAAGCTTTCTTT
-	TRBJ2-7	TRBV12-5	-	CASGLLGPYEQYF	TGTGCTAGTGGTTTGCTAGGACCCTACGAGCAGTACTTC
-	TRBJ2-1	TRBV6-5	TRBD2	CASSYETSGSFANEQFF	TGTGCCAGCAGTTACGAAACTAGCGGGAGCTTCGCCAATGAGCAGTTCTTC
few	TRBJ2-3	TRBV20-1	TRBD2	CSALSGGSNTDTQYF	TGCAGTGCTCTAAGCGGGGGGTCGAACACAGATACGCAGTATTTT
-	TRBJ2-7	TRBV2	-	CASRVNEQYF	TGTGCCAGCAGAGTCAATGAGCAGTACTTC
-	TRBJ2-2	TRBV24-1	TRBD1	CATSDLRTGDTGKLFF	TGTGCCACCAGTGATTTGCGGACAGGGGACACCGGGAAGCTGTTTTTT
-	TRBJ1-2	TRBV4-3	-	CASTRTAMNYGYTF	TGCGCCAGCACACGAACAGCGATGAACTATGGCTACACCTTC
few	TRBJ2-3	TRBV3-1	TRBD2	CASSQGLAGVGTQYF	TGTGCCAGCAGCCAGGGACTAGCGGGGGTCGGTACGCAGTATTTT
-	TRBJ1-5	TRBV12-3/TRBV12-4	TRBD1	CASMGQAPQPQHF	TGTGCCAGCATGGGACAGGCCCCTCAGCCCCAGCATTTT